This TCR beta chain was recovered during a study of T cell repertoires in cytomegalovirus infection. Study-level points and caveats: Carriers of CMV and the relevant HLA type were discriminated by public TCR beta frequency.

MiXCR was run by TCRdb on the reads, yielding one entry per CDR3 protein. This table holds approximately 550,000 distinct CDR3 sequences, approximately 17% found once. V trimming: 0 bases; J trimming: 4 bases; junction bases outside the gene matches: 6. Germline CDR1 reads LGHNA; CDR2 reads YNFKEQ. The CDR3 loop spans 17 amino acids. This clonotype has a count of ten or more. What it binds is unknown. Sequencing was done on a sample of CD8+ T cells from PBMCs. The gene calls are TRBV4-2 and TRBJ1-4, with 9 bases identical to TRBD1. The receptor was derived from a human donor in good health (CMV status not recorded). Some clones in this sample may be carry-over from other donors' samples. The CDR3 DNA sequence: TGTGCCAGCAGCCAAGAAAGGAGGGGACAGGGTAATGAAAAACTGTTTTTT. Protein product: CASSQERRGQGNEKLFF.